What follows are 32 T cell receptor beta chains derived from one specimen sequenced in a study of T cell repertoires in cytomegalovirus infection. For these receptors, no antigen is known. A single record per CDR3 protein comes from TCRdb applying MiXCR to the reads. The sample holds 45,000 to 55,000 distinct CDR3 sequences, roughly a fifth seen once. The sequenced sample was CD8+ T cells from cultured PBMCs, obtained from culture after CMV antigen stimulation. These TCRs come from a human donor in good health (CMV status not recorded). Some clones in this sample may be carry-over from other donors' samples.

The chain combines TRBV27 with TRBJ1-5; D uncertain. Germline V gene sequence: CDR1 MNHEY, CDR2 SMNVEV (reference sequence). The V gene lost 6 bases and the J gene lost 0 bases, with 15 bases spanning the gap. The CDR3 loop spans 16 amino acids. The CDR3 loop is CASSSEGRYSNQPQHF. The CDR3 DNA is TGTGCCAGCAGCTCAGAGGGTCGTTATAGCAATCAGCCCCAGCATTTT.

This clonotype was found many times. V usage is TRBV6-5 and J usage is TRBJ2-2; D is undetermined. CDR1 and CDR2 from the germline V gene are MNHEY and SVGAGI. Trimming took 8 bases from V and 1 from J, leaving 8 bases between them. The CDR3 covers 13 residues. CDR3 DNA sequence: TGTGCCAGCGGTCAGCTGAACACCGGGGAGCTGTTTTTT. Amino acid sequence: CASGQLNTGELFF.

This clonotype was seen a few times. The J gene is TRBJ2-3, the V gene TRBV6-2 or TRBV6-3; no reliable D call. In germline, CDR1 is MNHEY, CDR2 SVGEGT. The CDR3 covers 13 residues. With 2 bases removed from V and 4 bases from J, the gap between germline ends came to 7 bases. CDR3 residues: CASSYTGPDTQYF. The CDR3 DNA reads TGTGCCAGCAGTTACACGGGTCCAGATACGCAGTATTTT.

This clonotype turned up a few times. The chain combines TRBV5-1 with TRBJ1-1, with a weak D call TRBD1 (6 bases). This CDR3 has 17 amino acids. Germline CDR1 reads SGHRS; CDR2 reads YFSETQ. V lost 2 bases and J 0 bases, leaving 17 bases between the germline ends. CDR3 DNA sequence: TGCGCCAGCAGCTTCCCGGGGGGCGAGATAATGAACACTGAAGCTTTCTTT. Translated, it gives CASSFPGGEIMNTEAFF.

This clonotype was seen a few times. The chain recombines TRBV6-6 with TRBJ2-2; 9 bases agree with TRBD1. V was clipped by 2 bases and J by 3 bases; unmatched bases: 7. Germline V gene data show CDR1 as MNHNY and CDR2 as SVGAGI (reference sequence). There are 17 residues in the CDR3. CDR3 region: CASSYPRDRVDTGELFF. The CDR3 bases are TGTGCCAGCAGTTACCCGCGGGACAGGGTGGACACCGGGGAGCTGTTTTTT.

V usage is TRBV6-6 and J usage is TRBJ2-2; D is ambiguous. CDR1 is MNHNY and CDR2 is SVGAGI in the germline V gene (reference sequence). This CDR3 region has 15 residues. Trimming removed 1 base from V and 3 bases from J, with 9 bases in between. CDR3 region: CASSYLGRDTGELFF. CDR3 coding DNA: TGTGCCAGCAGTTACTTAGGCAGAGACACCGGGGAGCTGTTTTTT.

The chain carries TRBV6-1 and TRBJ2-3; the D gene is possibly TRBD1 (6 bases). V was cut by 6 bases and J by 2 bases, with 15 bases left in between. Per germline, CDR1 MNHNS and CDR2 SASEGT. The length of the CDR3 is 15 residues. DNA for the CDR3: TGTGCCAGCAGCCCCTCCAGGGACATCACAGATACGCAGTATTTT. This gives the protein CASSPSRDITDTQYF.

The CDR3 loop reads CASSSGQGASVDTQYF. The CDR3 nucleotides read TGTGCCAGCAGTTCAGGACAGGGGGCTAGCGTTGATACGCAGTATTTT. The chain has TRBV6-1 and TRBJ2-3; TRBD1 matches at 11 bases. The J segment lost 6 bases and the V segment lost 5 bases, leaving 10 bases of the junction unmatched. There are 16 residues in the CDR3. The germline V gene has CDR1 MNHNS and CDR2 SASEGT.

In its sample, this clonotype was seen many times. The rearrangement joins TRBV7-9 to TRBJ1-1, with a possible D match to TRBD1 (5 bases). V lost 5 bases, J lost 1 base, and 20 bases lay in between. Germline CDR1 is SEHNR and CDR2 is FQNEAQ (reference sequence). This CDR3 has 17 residues. CDR3 bases: TGTGCCAGCAGCGGGGACCGGGCCTCTCCATCGAACACTGAAGCTTTCTTT. Its protein is CASSGDRASPSNTEAFF.

A few counts support this clonotype. One junction end disagrees with the germline gene, perhaps due to a read error. The J gene is TRBJ2-5, the V gene TRBV4-3; D unresolved. The CDR3 runs 15 residues. Per the germline V gene, CDR1 is LGHNA and CDR2 is YSLEER. DNA for the CDR3: TGCGCCAGCAGTCAAGGACCTCAAACCCAAGAGACCCAGTACTTC. Translating it yields CASSQGPQTQETQYF.

The genes are TRBV19 and TRBJ2-1; D possibly corresponds to TRBD1 (7 bases). This CDR3 region has 15 residues. Germline V gene data show CDR1 as LNHDA and CDR2 as SQIVND (reference sequence). The V end was cut by 3 bases, the J end by 6 bases, with 15 bases between. The CDR3 reads CASSIRSGGFNEQFF. The CDR3 region has the DNA TGTGCCAGTAGTATTCGATCAGGGGGGTTCAATGAGCAGTTCTTC.

The rearrangement uses TRBV28 and TRBJ1-4; no clear D. Germline CDR1 is MDHEN and CDR2 is SYDVKM. V gave up 3 bases and J gave up 5 bases, with 4 bases separating them. The CDR3 consists of 12 residues. DNA for the CDR3: TGTGCCAGCAGTTTTCGCAATGAAAAACTGTTTTTT. This codes for CASSFRNEKLFF.

This clonotype was seen ten or more times. CDR3 region: CASSPGETAPYTEAFF. The CDR3 DNA reads TGTGCCAGCAGCCCGGGGGAGACAGCACCATATACTGAAGCTTTCTTT. V gene TRBV7-2 combines with J gene TRBJ1-1; a weak D match, TRBD1 (5 bases). V was shortened by 5 bases and J by 5 bases, with 21 bases between the two germline ends. This CDR3 comprises 16 residues. The germline CDR1 and CDR2 sequences are SGHTA and FQGNSA.

A few counts support this clonotype. The chain employs TRBV6-5 and TRBJ1-2; no clear D. Germline lookup yields CDR1 MNHEY and CDR2 SVGAGI. The length of the CDR3 is 13 residues. Trimming removed 0 bases from V and 8 bases from J, with 10 bases in between. The CDR3 bases are TGTGCCAGCAGTTACTCCGGGTACGAGGGCTACACCTTC. This translates into CASSYSGYEGYTF.

This clonotype was detected once. The rearrangement joins TRBV6-5 to TRBJ1-4; 10 bases are shared with TRBD1. This CDR3 has 16 residues. V shed 4 bases and J 8 bases; nucleotides not matched to a gene: 10. CDR1 and CDR2 from the germline V gene are MNHEY and SVGAGI. Here the CDR3 DNA reads TGTGCCAGCAGTTCCTGGACCGGGACAGGGGAAGAAAAACTGTTTTTT. Amino acid sequence: CASSSWTGTGEEKLFF.

This clonotype was found many times. The chain uses TRBV7-9 and TRBJ2-7; D might be TRBD2 (6 bases). The V end was cut by 5 bases, the J end by 2 bases, with 19 bases between. This CDR3 contains 16 residues. Germline V gene data show CDR1 as SEHNR and CDR2 as FQNEAQ (reference sequence). CDR3 DNA: TGTGCCAGCAGCCCCGATGTAGGAGGGGCCGCCTACGAGCAGTACTTC. Translating gives CASSPDVGGAAYEQYF.

This clonotype was counted at least ten times. The chain employs TRBV7-9 and TRBJ2-1; 9 bases are shared with TRBD2. The CDR3 spans 14 residues. In germline, CDR1 is SEHNR, CDR2 FQNEAQ (reference sequence). Trimming cost V 1 base and J 6 bases; bases outside gene matches: 1. This CDR3 is CASSLVSGSNEQFF. Here the CDR3 DNA reads TGTGCCAGCAGCTTAGTTAGCGGGAGCAATGAGCAGTTCTTC.

This clonotype was observed a few times. The genes are TRBV4-1 and TRBJ2-5; D is uncertain. Germline values: CDR1 MGHRA, CDR2 YSYEKL. V lost 0 bases to trimming and J lost 9 bases, with 14 bases between them. CDR3 length: 14 amino acids. CDR3 residues: CASSQELQDLAQYF. The CDR3 DNA reads TGCGCCAGCAGCCAAGAACTCCAGGACCTCGCCCAGTACTTC.

The table lists this clonotype with many counts. The chain has TRBV7-2 and TRBJ2-7, with TRBD1 matching 10 bases. This CDR3 has 15 amino acids. The V gene end was trimmed by 2 bases and the J gene end by 5 bases; junction bases not matched to a gene: 6. Germline V gene sequence: CDR1 SGHTA, CDR2 FQGNSA. Here the CDR3 reads CASSLRQGANNEQYF. The CDR3 nucleotides read TGTGCCAGCAGCTTACGACAGGGGGCGAACAACGAGCAGTACTTC. Full variable domain (rest looked up from reference TRBV7-2 and TRBJ2-7): GAGVSQSPSNKVTEKGKDVELRCDPISGHTALYWYRQSLGQGLEFLIYFQGNSAPDKSGLPSDRFSAERTGGSVSTLTIQRTQQEDSAVYLCASSLRQGANNEQYFGPGTRLTVT.

This clonotype occurred a few times. The CDR3 loop reads CASSSPSGLGEMNTEAFF. The DNA of the CDR3 is TGTGCCAGCAGTTCCCCCTCCGGACTTGGTGAAATGAACACTGAAGCTTTCTTT. V usage is TRBV28 and J usage is TRBJ1-1; D not certain. Germline loops: CDR1 MDHEN, CDR2 SYDVKM. The CDR3 covers 18 residues. V gave up 4 bases and J gave up 0 bases, with 21 bases separating them.

This sequence joins TRBV18 and TRBJ2-7; TRBD1 is a possible D gene (5 bases). Germline V lookup: CDR1 KGHSH, CDR2 LQKENI. The CDR3 is made up of 16 amino acids. The V end was cut by 4 bases, the J end by 1 base, with 17 bases between. As DNA, the CDR3 is TGTGCCAGCTCACTTTTTTACAGGCACCATTCCTACGAGCAGTACTTC. Its protein product is CASSLFYRHHSYEQYF.

This clonotype came up many times. The chain recombines TRBV5-8 with TRBJ2-1, with D unresolved. V lost 2 bases and J lost 7, with 7 bases in between. This CDR3 is built from 12 residues. Germline V gene data show CDR1 as SGHTS and CDR2 as YDEGEE. The DNA for the CDR3 is TGTGCCAGCAGCTTTTCGGTTAATGAGCAGTTCTTC. Protein product: CASSFSVNEQFF.

This clonotype was seen ten or more times. This rearrangement joins TRBV11-3 to TRBJ2-2, with unresolved D. Germline assignment: CDR1 SGHNT and CDR2 YENEEA. This CDR3 is 12 amino acids long. The V gene lost 5 bases and the J gene lost 4 bases, with 5 bases spanning the gap. The CDR3 loop reads CASSPRTGELFF. CDR3 coding DNA: TGTGCCAGCAGCCCACGCACCGGGGAGCTGTTTTTT. Combining the CDR3 with reference TRBV11-3 and TRBJ2-2 gives the whole variable domain EAGVVQSPRYKIIEKKQPVAFWCNPISGHNTLYWYLQNLGQGPELLIRYENEEAVDDSQLPKDRFSAERLKGVDSTLKIQPAELGDSAVYLCASSPRTGELFFGEGSRLTVL.

The genes are TRBV4-1 and TRBJ2-1; perhaps TRBD2 as D (5 bases). This CDR3 is built from 13 residues. The germline V gene has CDR1 MGHRA and CDR2 YSYEKL. Trimming shortened V by 6 bases and J by 6 bases, and 12 bases separated the two germline ends. The DNA for the CDR3 is TGCGCCAGCAGTCCTAGCATGGTCAATGAGCAGTTCTTC. Protein product: CASSPSMVNEQFF.

This clonotype is medium-sized (0.01 to 0.1%). This sequence joins TRBV6-5 and TRBJ1-1; possibly TRBD1 for D (5 bases). V was clipped by 3 bases and J by 1 base, with 30 bases between them. The CDR3 loop spans 21 amino acids. Germline loops: CDR1 MNHEY, CDR2 SVGAGI. The CDR3 DNA reads as TGTGCCAGCAGTTATAAGTCTTTTTTCGTCCGACAGCCCGAGGCGAACACTGAAGCTTTCTTT. Its translation is CASSYKSFFVRQPEANTEAFF.

For this clonotype: It may be a read error: a sequence one base away is much more abundant. This chain connects TRBV11-2 to TRBJ2-7; 8 nucleotides match TRBD2. The trim removed 5 bases at V and 0 bases at J, leaving 12 bases unmatched. Germline-derived CDR1 and CDR2 are SGHAT and FQNNGV. This CDR3 region has 17 residues. CDR3 nucleotides: TGTGCCAGCAGCCCCCCCGAATTTAGCGGGGTCTCCTACGAGCAGTACTTC. It yields the protein CASSPPEFSGVSYEQYF.

This clonotype was seen ten or more times. This chain joins TRBV7-3 and TRBJ2-3, with D tentatively TRBD2 (5 bases). Between the trimmed V and J ends, which lost 5 bases and 2 bases, there was a span of 11 bases. This CDR3 is built from 14 residues. Germline CDR1 and CDR2: SGHTA and FQGTGA. The CDR3 nucleotides are TGTGCCAGCAGCGCGGACTCCTACACAGATACGCAGTATTTT. Translation: CASSADSYTDTQYF.

J is TRBJ2-1 and V is TRBV19; no clear D gene. CDR1 and CDR2 from the germline V gene are LNHDA and SQIVND (reference sequence). There are 12 residues in the CDR3. V was pared by 6 bases and J by 7 bases, with 10 bases between. The CDR3 sequence is CASSGQRNEQFF. As DNA, the CDR3 is TGTGCCAGTAGCGGCCAGAGGAATGAGCAGTTCTTC.

This clonotype was observed a handful of times. The rearrangement uses TRBV5-1 and TRBJ2-7; either TRBD1 or TRBD2 may fit D (5 bases each). CDR1 is SGHRS and CDR2 is YFSETQ in the germline V gene. Trimming took off 8 bases at V and 0 bases at J, with 12 bases between the two ends. The CDR3 spans 13 residues. The CDR3 sequence is CASWDRYSYEQYF. CDR3 DNA sequence: TGCGCCAGTTGGGACCGCTACTCCTACGAGCAGTACTTC.

In its sample, this clonotype was seen many times. The rearrangement links TRBV7-8 to TRBJ2-7; TRBD1 or TRBD2 may be the D gene (5 bases each). Trimming removed 2 bases at V and 0 bases at J, with 17 bases between. Germline V CDR1 and CDR2: SGHVS, FQNEAQ. The CDR3 consists of 17 residues. The CDR3 DNA reads TGTGCCAGCAGCTTAAAAACCCCGGGACGCAACTCCTACGAGCAGTACTTC. Residues: CASSLKTPGRNSYEQYF.

This chain connects TRBV7-2 to TRBJ2-3; TRBD2 aligns across 11 bases. This CDR3 spans 17 amino acids. Germline V lookup: CDR1 SGHTA, CDR2 FQGNSA. J was trimmed by 6 bases and V by 5 bases; bases with no gene match: 13. The CDR3 loop is CASSQLTSGALTDTQYF. The CDR3 DNA reads TGTGCCAGCAGCCAATTGACTAGCGGGGCTCTTACGGATACGCAGTATTTT.

The chain couples TRBV19 to TRBJ1-4; D might be TRBD1 (6 bases). CDR3 length: 15 residues. Germline CDR1 LNHDA, CDR2 SQIVND (reference sequence). Between the trimmed V and J ends, which lost 7 bases and 8 bases, there was a span of 20 bases. CDR3 residues: CASTIGGAGGEKLFF. The DNA of the CDR3 is TGTGCCAGTACCATTGGGGGGGCCGGAGGCGAAAAACTGTTTTTT.